The rows below give T cell receptor beta chains drawn from one sample of a study of blood T cell repertoires in COVID-19. TCRdb keeps only in-frame clones here, not all; method: immunoSEQ multiplex PCR. The table has fewer than 250,000 clones, more than 75% seen once. Sample: peripheral blood. The receptor set was obtained from a woman of 80 years or more with COVID-19, enrolled during active disease. The CDR3 runs from the conserved cysteine through the conserved F or W. A D gene is named only where the DNA matches it firmly. Size values are once, few and many counts, or a class for expanded clones, and some rows have none.

D | size | J | V | CDR3 | DNA
NA | NA | TRBJ1-1 | TRBV19 | CASNIRGNSTEAFF | TGTGCCAGTAACATCAGGGGTAATAGCACTGAAGCTTTCTTT
NA | NA | TRBJ1-2 | TRBV9 | CASSEGRDYGYTF | TGTGCCAGCAGCGAAGGGAGAGACTATGGCTACACCTTC
NA | NA | TRBJ1-2 | TRBV7-2 | CASRPQGNYGYTF | TGTGCCAGCAGGCCACAGGGTAACTATGGCTACACCTTC
TRBD2 | NA | TRBJ2-6 | TRBV28 | CASSIAGAVHGANVLTF | TGTGCCAGCAGCATAGCGGGGGCGGTTCATGGGGCCAACGTCCTGACTTTC
NA | NA | TRBJ1-6 | TRBV2 | CASSVQGGDNSPLHF | TGTGCCAGCAGTGTACAGGGTGGAGATAATTCACCCCTCCACTTT
NA | NA | TRBJ1-6 | TRBV18 | CASSLSQGFYESPLHF | TGTGCCAGCTCACTCTCACAGGGATTCTATGAGTCGCCCCTCCACTTT
NA | NA | TRBJ2-1 | TRBV12-3/TRBV12-4 | CASSSWGQAQFF | TGTGCCAGCAGTTCTTGGGGACAAGCGCAGTTCTTC
NA | NA | TRBJ2-3 | TRBV5-4 | CASSLSMLRGDTQYF | TGTGCCAGCAGCTTGTCAATGCTCAGGGGAGATACGCAGTATTTT
NA | NA | TRBJ2-1 | TRBV28 | CASIGGTFEQFF | TGTGCCAGTATAGGAGGGACCTTTGAGCAGTTCTTC
NA | NA | TRBJ2-7 | TRBV6-4 | CASAITGGSTEQYF | TGTGCCAGCGCAATTACCGGGGGATCGACCGAGCAGTACTTC
NA | NA | TRBJ2-5 | TRBV2 | CASRRDFQETQYF | TGTGCCAGCAGAAGGGACTTTCAAGAGACCCAGTACTTC
NA | NA | TRBJ1-2 | TRBV3-1/TRBV3-2 | CASSQDGGFGYTF | TGTGCCAGCAGCCAAGACGGCGGGTTTGGCTACACCTTC
NA | NA | TRBJ2-2 | TRBV28 | CASSLPGQRDGELFF | TGTGCCAGCAGTTTACCGGGCCAACGGGACGGGGAGCTGTTTTTT
NA | NA | TRBJ1-1 | TRBV7-2 | CASSLPGNTEAFF | TGTGCCAGCAGCTTACCAGGGAACACTGAAGCTTTCTTT
NA | NA | TRBJ1-2 | TRBV12-3/TRBV12-4 | CASSLGGRGYTF | TGTGCCAGCAGTTTAGGGGGGCGAGGCTACACCTTC
NA | NA | TRBJ2-1 | TRBV7-8 | CASSLASGYNEQFF | TGTGCCAGCAGCTTAGCGAGCGGGTACAATGAGCAGTTCTTC
NA | NA | TRBJ1-1 | TRBV5-1 | CASSLEPGASTEAFF | TGCGCCAGCAGCTTGGAACCAGGGGCGAGCACTGAAGCTTTCTTT
NA | once | TRBJ1-3 | TRBV18 | CASSPINSGGNTIYF | TGTGCCAGCTCACCTATTAACAGCGGAGGAAACACCATATATTTT
NA | NA | TRBJ1-4 | TRBV7-2 | CASSHNEKLFF | TGTGCCAGCAGCCATAATGAAAAACTGTTTTTT
NA | NA | TRBJ1-5 | TRBV4-3 | CASSQQGSNQPQHF | TGCGCCAGCAGCCAACAGGGAAGCAATCAGCCCCAGCATTTT
TRBD1 | NA | TRBJ1-1 | TRBV2 | CASTRTGSTEAFF | TGTGCCAGCACCCGGACAGGGTCCACTGAAGCTTTCTTT
TRBD1 | NA | TRBJ1-6 | TRBV15 | CATSRSNQGAGNNSPLHF | TGTGCCACCAGCAGATCCAACCAGGGGGCAGGAAATAATTCACCCCTCCACTTT
NA | NA | TRBJ1-6 | TRBV11-2 | CASTRGGTGGNSPLHF | TGTGCCAGCACGAGGGGGGGGACCGGTGGAAATTCACCCCTCCACTTT
NA | few | TRBJ1-1 | TRBV29-1 | CSVAEGRNTEAFF | TGCAGCGTTGCGGAGGGGAGGAACACTGAAGCTTTCTTT
TRBD2 | NA | TRBJ2-1 | TRBV4-1 | CASSQFSGGAAEQFF | TGCGCCAGCAGCCAGTTTAGCGGGGGGGCCGCTGAGCAGTTCTTC
NA | NA | TRBJ2-2 | TRBV5-1 | CASSLAQGSTGELFF | TGCGCCAGCAGCTTGGCTCAGGGTAGTACCGGGGAGCTGTTTTTT
NA | NA | TRBJ1-2 | TRBV5-5 | CASRMDSLANYGYTF | TGTGCCAGCAGAATGGACAGTCTAGCTAACTATGGCTACACCTTC
NA | NA | TRBJ1-5 | TRBV7-9 | CASSSYSNQPQHF | TGTGCCAGCAGCTCCTATAGCAATCAGCCCCAGCATTTT
NA | NA | TRBJ1-2 | TRBV25-1 | CASSRGADYGYTF | TGTGCCAGCAGCCGGGGGGCTGACTATGGCTACACCTTC
TRBD1 | NA | TRBJ1-2 | TRBV28 | CASSFGDRDYGYTF | TGTGCCAGCAGTTTTGGGGACAGGGACTATGGCTACACCTTC
TRBD1 | once | TRBJ1-1 | TRBV18 | CASSPLQGMNTEAFF | TGTGCCAGCTCACCACTACAGGGGATGAACACTGAAGCTTTCTTT
NA | NA | TRBJ1-2 | TRBV3-1/TRBV3-2 | CASRDTGLGYTF | TGTGCCAGCAGGGACACAGGGTTAGGCTACACCTTC
NA | NA | TRBJ1-1 | TRBV5-4 | CASSFGGGRKNTEAFF | TGTGCCAGCAGCTTCGGGGGGGGGCGAAAGAACACTGAAGCTTTCTTT
TRBD1 | NA | TRBJ1-5 | TRBV30 | CAWSVFESPDRESNQPQHF | TGTGCCTGGAGTGTATTCGAAAGTCCGGACAGGGAGAGCAATCAGCCCCAGCATTTT
NA | few | TRBJ1-1 | TRBV5-6 | CARSERATEAFF | TGTGCCAGGAGCGAGAGGGCCACTGAAGCTTTCTTT
TRBD1 | NA | TRBJ1-6 | TRBV7-2 | CASSTVQGAPLHF | TGTGCCAGCAGCACAGTGCAGGGGGCACCCCTCCACTTT
TRBD1 | NA | TRBJ1-6 | TRBV7-9 | CASSPRQGNNSPLHF | TGTGCCAGCAGCCCCCGACAGGGGAATAATTCACCCCTCCACTTT
NA | NA | TRBJ2-2 | TRBV7-2 | CASSPHNMNTGELFF | TGTGCCAGCAGCCCCCATAACATGAACACCGGGGAGCTGTTTTTT
NA | NA | TRBJ2-7 | TRBV19 | CASSPPNRWEQYF | TGTGCCAGTAGTCCTCCCAATCGGTGGGAGCAGTACTTC
NA | once | TRBJ1-4 | TRBV28 | CASSYLQGGNEKLFF | TGTGCCAGCAGTTACCTACAGGGTGGTAATGAAAAACTGTTTTTT
NA | NA | TRBJ1-1 | TRBV28 | CASSLRVSRTEAFF | TGTGCCAGCAGTCTCAGGGTGAGTCGAACTGAAGCTTTCTTT
NA | NA | TRBJ2-3 | TRBV5-4 | CASSSKTDTDTQYF | TGTGCCAGCAGCTCTAAGACAGACACAGATACGCAGTATTTT
NA | NA | TRBJ2-2 | TRBV10-3 | CAISVVRGTNTGELFF | TGTGCCATCAGTGTGGTTCGGGGAACGAACACCGGGGAGCTGTTTTTT
NA | NA | TRBJ2-6 | TRBV20-1 | CSARDRGVLTF | TGCAGTGCTAGAGATCGGGGCGTCCTGACTTTC
NA | NA | TRBJ1-6 | TRBV7-9 | CASSYSGGGSSPLHF | TGTGCCAGCAGCTATAGTGGGGGAGGGAGTTCACCCCTCCACTTT
NA | NA | TRBJ2-2 | TRBV5-1 | CASSSAAGLGTGELFF | TGCGCCAGCAGCTCGGCGGCTGGTTTGGGTACCGGGGAGCTGTTTTTT
TRBD1 | NA | TRBJ1-2 | TRBV28 | CASSLSGQGGYTF | TGTGCCAGCAGTTTATCGGGACAGGGGGGCTACACCTTC
TRBD1 | NA | TRBJ1-2 | TRBV28 | CASTPTGRYGYTF | TGTGCCAGCACCCCGACAGGGAGGTATGGCTACACCTTC
NA | NA | TRBJ1-1 | TRBV5-1 | CASSGVLPGDTEAFF | TGCGCCAGCAGCGGGGTGCTTCCAGGGGACACTGAAGCTTTCTTT
NA | once | TRBJ1-2 | TRBV6-1 | CASSEAGGRVNGYTF | TGTGCCAGCAGTGAAGCGGGCGGCAGGGTGAATGGCTACACCTTC